This is a list of T cell receptor beta chains from one sample in a study of blood T cell repertoires in COVID-19. Using immunoSEQ multiplex PCR, the repertoire was profiled, and TCRdb retains in-frame clones only, with some absent. The sample has 35,000 to 45,000 clones, around four fifths seen once. Source material: peripheral blood. The receptors shown here come from a human donor in a cohort sampled during active COVID-19. Both conserved end residues are part of each CDR3. The order of the fields is J gene, V gene, clone size, D gene, CDR3 protein, CDR3 DNA. A D gene is named only where the DNA matches it firmly. Not all rows give a size; the values are once, few, many and, for expanded clones, a class.

j_gene: TRBJ1-1; v_gene: TRBV3-1/TRBV3-2; abundance: .; d_gene: TRBD1; CDR3aa: CASSQGTGGLNTEAFF; CDR3nt: TGTGCCAGCAGCCAGGGTACAGGGGGCTTGAACACTGAAGCTTTCTTT
j_gene: TRBJ1-1; v_gene: TRBV10-3; abundance: once; d_gene: .; CDR3aa: CAISEGQGRYTEAFF; CDR3nt: TGTGCCATCAGTGAAGGGCAGGGGCGTTACACTGAAGCTTTCTTT
j_gene: TRBJ1-2; v_gene: TRBV4-3; abundance: .; d_gene: .; CDR3aa: CASSQVLREGLGGYGYTF; CDR3nt: TGCGCCAGCAGCCAAGTGCTCAGGGAGGGGCTGGGGGGCTATGGCTACACCTTC
j_gene: TRBJ2-5; v_gene: TRBV7-2; abundance: .; d_gene: TRBD1; CDR3aa: CASSVQTGSETQYF; CDR3nt: TGTGCCAGCAGCGTACAGACAGGGAGCGAGACCCAGTACTTC
j_gene: TRBJ2-7; v_gene: TRBV18; abundance: few; d_gene: .; CDR3aa: CASSPGQGPYEQYF; CDR3nt: TGTGCCAGCTCTCCCGGGCAGGGGCCCTACGAGCAGTACTTC
j_gene: TRBJ2-7; v_gene: TRBV6-2/TRBV6-3; abundance: .; d_gene: TRBD2; CDR3aa: CASSYLAGVTSYEQYF; CDR3nt: TGTGCCAGCAGTTACCTAGCGGGGGTTACCTCCTACGAGCAGTACTTC
j_gene: TRBJ2-2; v_gene: TRBV24-1; abundance: .; d_gene: .; CDR3aa: CATSKPGGFANTGELFF; CDR3nt: TGTGCCACCAGTAAACCGGGGGGCTTCGCGAACACCGGGGAGCTGTTTTTT
j_gene: TRBJ2-7; v_gene: TRBV5-1; abundance: .; d_gene: TRBD1; CDR3aa: CASSSQTGGGYEQYF; CDR3nt: TGCGCCAGCAGCTCCCAGACAGGGGGCGGGTACGAGCAGTACTTC
j_gene: TRBJ2-7; v_gene: TRBV6-5; abundance: .; d_gene: TRBD2; CDR3aa: CASSYHSGGYEQYF; CDR3nt: TGTGCCAGCAGTTACCATAGCGGGGGCTACGAGCAGTACTTC
j_gene: TRBJ2-1; v_gene: TRBV6-1; abundance: .; d_gene: .; CDR3aa: CASSEVQGFQNEQFF; CDR3nt: TGTGCCAGCAGTGAAGTTCAGGGGTTCCAAAATGAGCAGTTCTTC
j_gene: TRBJ2-7; v_gene: TRBV3-1/TRBV3-2; abundance: .; d_gene: TRBD2; CDR3aa: CASSQTTSADEQYF; CDR3nt: TGTGCCAGCAGCCAAACGACTAGCGCGGACGAGCAGTACTTC
j_gene: TRBJ2-7; v_gene: TRBV9; abundance: .; d_gene: TRBD1; CDR3aa: CASSDSGTDNEQYF; CDR3nt: TGTGCCAGCAGCGACTCCGGGACAGACAACGAGCAGTACTTC
j_gene: TRBJ2-1; v_gene: TRBV4-3; abundance: .; d_gene: .; CDR3aa: CASSQAGDNEQFF; CDR3nt: TGCGCCAGCAGCCAAGCAGGGGACAATGAGCAGTTCTTC
j_gene: TRBJ2-6; v_gene: TRBV18; abundance: .; d_gene: .; CDR3aa: CASSPGLISGANVLTF; CDR3nt: TGTGCCAGCTCACCGGGGCTAATCTCTGGGGCCAACGTCCTGACTTTC
j_gene: TRBJ1-3; v_gene: TRBV9; abundance: .; d_gene: .; CDR3aa: CASSSSGSGNTIYF; CDR3nt: TGTGCCAGCAGCTCCTCAGGGTCTGGAAACACCATATATTTT
j_gene: TRBJ1-6; v_gene: TRBV7-2; abundance: .; d_gene: TRBD1; CDR3aa: CASSSQGDRDPPPLHF; CDR3nt: TGTGCCAGCAGCTCCCAAGGTGACAGGGACCCGCCACCCCTCCACTTT
j_gene: TRBJ1-5; v_gene: TRBV24-1; abundance: .; d_gene: TRBD1; CDR3aa: CATSDLDRGNQPQHF; CDR3nt: TGTGCCACCAGTGATTTGGACAGGGGCAATCAGCCCCAGCATTTT